The 29 T cell receptor beta chains reported below all come from one sample, sequenced in a study of blood T cells in healthy people across ages. A second about 7 to 12 cycle PCR used barcoded and J-beta primers. One entry per CDR3 protein, called by TCRdb with MiXCR from the 5' RACE reads. The sample has some 710,000 distinct CDR3 sequences; 22% are singletons. Material: blood. The receptors were gathered from a man between 65 and 85 years old in good health.

This clonotype was detected a few times. This chain joins TRBV3-1 and TRBJ1-1; the D gene is possibly TRBD1 (6 bases). The germline CDR1 and CDR2 sequences are LGHDT and YNNKEL (reference sequence). The CDR3 totals 13 residues. V was pared by 2 bases and J by 7 bases, with 11 bases between. The CDR3 sequence: CASSQNRVSEAFF. CDR3 nucleotide sequence: TGTGCCAGCAGCCAAAACAGGGTTAGTGAAGCTTTCTTT.

The CDR3: CASSPSGRANTGELFF. CDR3 in DNA: TGTGCCAGCAGCCCCAGTGGACGGGCGAACACCGGGGAGCTGTTTTTT. The V gene is TRBV6-6, the J gene TRBJ2-2; D is unclear. CDR1 is MNHNY, CDR2 SVGAGI, per germline (reference sequence). The CDR3 spans 16 residues. V lost 6 bases to trimming and J lost 0 bases, with 14 bases between them.

The chain couples TRBV7-2 to TRBJ2-3; 8 positions agree with TRBD2. The germline CDR1 and CDR2 sequences are SGHTA and FQGNSA. V shed 5 bases and J 4 bases; nucleotides not matched to a gene: 8. The CDR3 covers 15 residues. The CDR3 DNA sequence: TGTGCCAGCAGCCTGGTAGCGGGACCTGCAGATACGCAGTATTTT. Translated, it gives CASSLVAGPADTQYF.

This chain connects TRBV12-3 or TRBV12-4 to TRBJ1-2; a weak D match, TRBD1 (5 bases). This CDR3 has 16 amino acids. Trimming removed 5 bases at V and 8 bases at J, with 24 bases between. The CDR3 here is CASSQLSGGDGYGYTF. CDR3 in DNA: TGTGCCAGCAGTCAACTGTCGGGGGGTGATGGCTACGGCTACACCTTC.

V is TRBV10-3 and J is TRBJ2-7; no firm D call. The J call may not be correct, given that the DNA end is closer to TRBJ2-1. Germline lookup yields CDR1 ENHRY and CDR2 SYGVKD. The CDR3 runs 14 residues. CDR3 protein: CAISESNLPYEQFF. The CDR3 DNA sequence: TGTGCCATCAGTGAGTCTAATCTCCCGTATGAGCAGTTCTTC.

This clonotype has a handful of counts. The chain joins TRBV24-1 to TRBJ2-5; the match to TRBD1 covers 8 bases. Germline V lookup: CDR1 KGHDR, CDR2 SFDVKD. This CDR3 comprises 14 residues. After removal of 7 bases from V and 2 bases from J, the junction contained 5 bases not matched to a gene. CDR3 sequence (DNA): TGTGCCACCAGCCGGACAGGGCAACAAGAGACCCAGTACTTC. Residues: CATSRTGQQETQYF.

This chain joins TRBV12-3 or TRBV12-4 and TRBJ1-2; D uncertain. V lost 6 bases and J 6 bases, leaving 8 bases between the germline ends. There are 11 residues in the CDR3. The CDR3 is CASRQSDGYTF. CDR3 coding DNA: TGTGCCAGCAGGCAAAGCGATGGCTACACCTTC.

The chain recombines TRBV7-2 with TRBJ2-5; D possibly uses TRBD1 or TRBD2 (5 bases each). V was pared by 3 bases and J by 5 bases, with 16 bases between. Germline assignment: CDR1 SGHTA and CDR2 FQGNSA. The CDR3 is made up of 15 amino acids. CDR3 loop: CASSLRTAGAETQYF. CDR3 DNA: TGTGCCAGCAGCTTGAGAACCGCCGGGGCGGAGACCCAGTACTTC.

The chain links TRBV14 to TRBJ2-2; D unclear. With 1 base removed from V and 7 bases from J, the gap between germline ends came to 7 bases. CDR1 and CDR2 (germline): SGHDN, FVKESK. The CDR3 is 13 residues long. The CDR3 sequence: CASSQAPGGELFF. The CDR3 DNA follows: TGTGCCAGCAGCCAAGCTCCAGGCGGGGAGCTGTTTTTT.

V gene TRBV7-9 combines with J gene TRBJ2-4, with 9 bases fitting TRBD1. CDR3 length: 16 amino acids. The germline gives CDR1 SEHNR, CDR2 FQNEAQ (reference sequence). J gave up 8 bases and V 2 bases, and 10 bases lay outside the gene matches. CDR3 in amino acids: CASSLTSGQGTDIQYF. The DNA for the CDR3 is TGTGCCAGCAGCTTAACCTCTGGACAGGGGACGGACATTCAGTACTTC. Combining the CDR3 with reference TRBV7-9 and TRBJ2-4 gives the whole variable domain DTGVSQNPRHKITKRGQNVTFRCDPISEHNRLYWYRQTLGQGPEFLTYFQNEAQLEKSRLLSDRFSAERPKGSFSTLEIQRTEQGDSAMYLCASSLTSGQGTDIQYFGAGTRLSVL.

The genes are TRBV5-1 and TRBJ2-7, with 7 bases lining up with TRBD1. CDR1 SGHRS and CDR2 YFSETQ come from the germline V gene. This CDR3 is built from 15 residues. J lost 2 bases, V lost 3 bases, and 8 bases had no gene match. In DNA form, the CDR3 reads TGCGCCAGCAGCTGGACGACAGGGTCTCCCTACGAGCAGTACTTC. Its protein is CASSWTTGSPYEQYF.

At least ten counts were recorded for this clonotype. The chain is built from TRBV7-2 and TRBJ1-4; TRBD1 is a possible D gene (5 bases). Germline V gives CDR1 SGHTA, CDR2 FQGNSA. Trimming took 5 bases from V and 2 from J, leaving 18 bases between them. The CDR3 has 17 residues. The CDR3 reads CASSAQPGGGTNEKLFF. CDR3 nucleotides: TGTGCCAGCAGCGCCCAGCCGGGGGGAGGGACTAATGAAAAACTGTTTTTT.

This clonotype was seen repeatedly, ten times or more. The genes are TRBV7-9 and TRBJ1-2; D remains ambiguous. Between the trimmed V and J ends, which lost 5 bases and 4 bases, there was a span of 14 bases. The CDR3 is 14 amino acids. From germline, CDR1 is SEHNR and CDR2 FQNEAQ (reference sequence). As DNA, the CDR3 is TGTGCCAGCAGCCTACCCCGACCGAGCTATGGCTACACCTTC. This codes for CASSLPRPSYGYTF.

The CDR3 coding sequence is TGCGCCAGCAGCTTGGGGGGGACTAGAGATGAGCAGTTCTTC. Protein product: CASSLGGTRDEQFF. The rearrangement joins TRBV5-1 to TRBJ2-1; 8 bases align to TRBD2. Germline CDR1 and CDR2: SGHRS and YFSETQ. The CDR3 spans 14 residues. Trimming took 0 bases from V and 8 from J; bases not matched to a gene: 4.

The J gene is TRBJ2-7, the V gene TRBV21-1; the table's D call TRBD2 went unverified against the DNA. TRBV21-1 is designated a pseudogene. The CDR3 runs to 16 residues. CDR3 amino acids: CASITSGTFFSYEQYV. CDR3 nucleotides: TGTGCCAGTATTACATCAGGGACTTTTTTCTCCTACGAGCAGTACGTC.

In its sample, this clonotype was seen a few times. The chain has TRBV4-3 and TRBJ2-5; possibly TRBD1 for D (6 bases). The DNA end favors TRBJ2-1, so the J call may be wrong. Germline CDR1 and CDR2: LGHNA and YSLEER. This CDR3 region has 15 residues. For the CDR3, the DNA is TGCGCCAGCAGCCGAGGGGGAAAGGTCCTATATGAGCAGTTCTTC. It yields the protein CASSRGGKVLYEQFF.

The rearrangement links TRBV30 to TRBJ1-2; D is uncertain. The ends were cut back, 2 bases at V and 6 bases at J, with 13 bases in the middle. Germline values: CDR1 GTSNPN, CDR2 SVGIG (reference sequence). The CDR3 length is 13 residues. The CDR3 region is CAWSYGVWDGYTF. The CDR3 DNA sequence: TGTGCCTGGAGTTACGGGGTGTGGGATGGCTACACCTTC.

The chain employs TRBV20-1 and TRBJ2-1, with D possibly TRBD1 on 5 matching bases. V dropped 5 bases and J dropped 7 bases, with 24 bases sitting between them. Germline-derived CDR1 and CDR2 are DFQATT and SNEGSKA (reference sequence). This CDR3 has 16 residues. The CDR3 DNA follows: TGCAGTGCTCCATCAAGCAGGGCGATCACTGGGAATGAGCAGTTCTTC. It encodes CSAPSSRAITGNEQFF.

The J gene is TRBJ1-1, the V gene TRBV27, with 7 positions matching TRBD1. V dropped 3 bases and J dropped 3; count of bases not matched to a gene: 7. CDR1 is MNHEY, CDR2 SMNVEV, per germline (reference sequence). The CDR3 has 15 amino acids. This chain's CDR3 is CASSLNRGADTEAFF. Written as DNA, the CDR3 is TGTGCCAGCAGTTTGAACAGGGGAGCGGACACTGAAGCTTTCTTT.

This clonotype was observed a handful of times. V usage is TRBV7-2 and J usage is TRBJ1-2; TRBD1 matches 9 bases. The germline gives CDR1 SGHTA, CDR2 FQGNSA. The CDR3 has 14 residues. The junction had 4 bases not matched to a gene; V was cut back by 4 bases and J by 4 bases. CDR3 in DNA: TGTGCCAGCAGCTCACAGGGGGCGGTCTATGGCTACACCTTC. It codes for CASSSQGAVYGYTF.

In its sample, this clonotype was seen a few times. The V gene is TRBV14, the J gene TRBJ2-5; TRBD2 matches 9 bases. The DNA end favors TRBJ2-1, so the J call may be wrong. Looked up from germline, CDR1 is SGHDN and CDR2 is FVKESK. The CDR3 length is 15 residues. The CDR3, as DNA: TGTGCCAGCAGCCAAGAGTGGCGGGGGGGCGGTGAGCAGTTCTTC. Its translation: CASSQEWRGGGEQFF.

This clonotype was seen a few times. The chain recombines TRBV3-1 with TRBJ2-1; D unresolved. This CDR3 contains 14 residues. Trimming took off 0 bases at V and 6 bases at J, with 9 bases between the two ends. Germline values: CDR1 LGHDT, CDR2 YNNKEL (reference sequence). CDR3 residues: CASSQDRLVNEQFF. The CDR3 DNA is TGTGCCAGCAGCCAAGATCGGCTCGTCAATGAGCAGTTCTTC.

The chain is built from TRBV29-1 and TRBJ1-2; TRBD1 might be the D (5 bases). Germline values: CDR1 SQVTM, CDR2 ANQGSEA. The CDR3 is 13 amino acids. V lost 6 bases, J lost 2 bases, and 13 bases lay in between. The CDR3 DNA reads as TGCAGCGTATCAACGGGACCGAACTATGGCTACACCTTC. Translating gives CSVSTGPNYGYTF.

Many counts were recorded for this clonotype. CDR3 coding DNA: TGTGCCAGCAGCTCGGGCCAGATAAGGGACATTCAGTACTTC. It codes for CASSSGQIRDIQYF. The chain links TRBV7-2 to TRBJ2-4; D not resolved. V gave up 4 bases and J gave up 8 bases, with 15 bases separating them. CDR3 length: 14 amino acids. The germline CDR1 and CDR2 sequences are SGHTA and FQGNSA.

This clonotype has a handful of counts. Here the CDR3 reads CSLLTQGHTDTQYF. The CDR3, as DNA: TGCAGCCTACTGACACAGGGGCACACAGATACGCAGTATTTT. V and J are TRBV29-1 and TRBJ2-3; 7 bases match TRBD1. CDR1 SQVTM and CDR2 ANQGSEA come from the germline V gene. The ends lost 8 bases at V and 2 bases at J; junction bases unmatched: 10. The CDR3 contains 14 residues.

The CDR3 DNA sequence: TGTGCCAGCTCACGAGGGGTCATCTACAATGAGCAGTTCTTC. Residues: CASSRGVIYNEQFF. The V call is TRBV18, the J call TRBJ2-5; D might be TRBD1 or TRBD2, each matching 5 bases. The end of the DNA fits TRBJ2-1 better, so the J call may be wrong. The CDR3 runs to 14 residues. Per germline, CDR1 KGHSH and CDR2 LQKENI.

The chain combines TRBV7-8 with TRBJ1-5; tentative D call: TRBD1 (5 bases). In germline, CDR1 is SGHVS, CDR2 FQNEAQ. V lost 1 base to trimming and J lost 4 bases, with 14 bases between them. The length of the CDR3 is 16 residues. The CDR3 protein is CASSLVVTEVNQPQHF. The DNA for the CDR3 is TGTGCCAGCAGCTTAGTGGTGACAGAAGTTAATCAGCCCCAGCATTTT.

The chain uses TRBV18 and TRBJ2-3; 9 positions match TRBD1. The CDR3 has 17 residues. Germline trimming cut 1 base from V and 1 base from J; bases unmatched to any gene: 6. Germline-derived CDR1 and CDR2 are KGHSH and LQKENI. CDR3 protein: CASSPLGTGYGTDTQYF. DNA for the CDR3: TGTGCCAGCTCACCACTCGGGACAGGGTACGGCACAGATACGCAGTATTTT.

The chain links TRBV20-1 to TRBJ1-5; TRBD1 is a possible D gene (5 bases). The CDR3 loop spans 15 amino acids. Trimming pared 6 bases from V and 0 bases from J, leaving 15 bases between. CDR1 is DFQATT and CDR2 is SNEGSKA in the germline V gene (reference sequence). The CDR3 DNA sequence: TGCAGTGCCACAGACAGCCTTTATAGCAATCAGCCCCAGCATTTT. Protein: CSATDSLYSNQPQHF.